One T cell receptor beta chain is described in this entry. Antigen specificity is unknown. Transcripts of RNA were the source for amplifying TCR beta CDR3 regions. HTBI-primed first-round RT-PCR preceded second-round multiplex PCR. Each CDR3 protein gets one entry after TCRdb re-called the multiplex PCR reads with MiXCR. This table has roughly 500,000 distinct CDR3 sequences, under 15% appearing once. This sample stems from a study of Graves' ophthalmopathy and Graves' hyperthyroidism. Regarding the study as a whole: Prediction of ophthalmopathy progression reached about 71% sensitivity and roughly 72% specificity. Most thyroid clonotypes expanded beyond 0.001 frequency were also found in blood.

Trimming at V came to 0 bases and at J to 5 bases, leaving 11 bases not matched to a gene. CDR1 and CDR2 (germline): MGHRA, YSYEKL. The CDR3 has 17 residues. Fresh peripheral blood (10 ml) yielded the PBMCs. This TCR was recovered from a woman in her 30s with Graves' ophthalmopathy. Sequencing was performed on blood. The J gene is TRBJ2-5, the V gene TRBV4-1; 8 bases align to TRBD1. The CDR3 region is CASSQDPQGALMETQYF. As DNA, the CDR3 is TGCGCCAGCAGCCAAGATCCCCAGGGGGCATTAATGGAGACCCAGTACTTC.